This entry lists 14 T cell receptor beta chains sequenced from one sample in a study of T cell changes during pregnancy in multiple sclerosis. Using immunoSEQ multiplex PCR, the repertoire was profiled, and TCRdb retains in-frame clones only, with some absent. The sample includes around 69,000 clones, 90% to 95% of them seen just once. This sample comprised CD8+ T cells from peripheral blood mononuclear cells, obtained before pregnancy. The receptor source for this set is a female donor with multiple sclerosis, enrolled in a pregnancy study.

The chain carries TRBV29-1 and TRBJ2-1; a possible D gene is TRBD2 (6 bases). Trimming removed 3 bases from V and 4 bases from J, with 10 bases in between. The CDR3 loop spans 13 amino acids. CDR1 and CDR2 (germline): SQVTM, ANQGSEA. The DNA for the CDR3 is TGCAGCGTTGATGGTGCGGGGTACAATGAGCAGTTCTTC. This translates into CSVDGAGYNEQFF.

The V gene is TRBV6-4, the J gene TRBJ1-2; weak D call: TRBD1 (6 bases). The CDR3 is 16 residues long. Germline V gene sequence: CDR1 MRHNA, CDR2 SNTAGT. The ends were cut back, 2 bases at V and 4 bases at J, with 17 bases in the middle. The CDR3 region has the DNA TGTGCCAGCAGTGACACCCCACAGGGTTCGGTCTATGGCTACACCTTC. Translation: CASSDTPQGSVYGYTF.

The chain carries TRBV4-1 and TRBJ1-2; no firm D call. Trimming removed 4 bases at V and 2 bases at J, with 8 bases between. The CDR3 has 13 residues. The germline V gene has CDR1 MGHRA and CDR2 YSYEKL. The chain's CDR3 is CASSPNINYGYTF. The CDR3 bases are TGCGCCAGCAGCCCGAACATCAACTATGGCTACACCTTC.

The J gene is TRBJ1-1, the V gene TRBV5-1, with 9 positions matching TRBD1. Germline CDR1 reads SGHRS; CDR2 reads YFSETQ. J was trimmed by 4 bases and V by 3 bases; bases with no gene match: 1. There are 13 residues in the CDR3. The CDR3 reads CASSWTGATEAFF. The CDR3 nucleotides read TGCGCCAGCAGCTGGACAGGGGCCACTGAAGCTTTCTTT.

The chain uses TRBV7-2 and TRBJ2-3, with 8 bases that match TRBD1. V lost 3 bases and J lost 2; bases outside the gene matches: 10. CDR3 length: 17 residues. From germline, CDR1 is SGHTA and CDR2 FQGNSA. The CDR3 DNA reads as TGTGCCAGCAGCTTCGCACCGGACAGGGTCCTCACAGATACGCAGTATTTT. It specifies CASSFAPDRVLTDTQYF.

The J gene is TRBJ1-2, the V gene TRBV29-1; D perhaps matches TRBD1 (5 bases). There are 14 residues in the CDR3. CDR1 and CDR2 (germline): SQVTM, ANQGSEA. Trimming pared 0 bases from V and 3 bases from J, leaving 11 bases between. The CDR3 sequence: CSVEDHRQDYGYTF. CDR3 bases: TGCAGCGTTGAAGATCACAGGCAGGACTATGGCTACACCTTC.

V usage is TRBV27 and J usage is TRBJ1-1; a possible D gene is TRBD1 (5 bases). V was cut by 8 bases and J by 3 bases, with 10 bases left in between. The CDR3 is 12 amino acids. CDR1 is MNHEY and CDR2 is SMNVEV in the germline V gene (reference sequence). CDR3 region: CASGSTDTEAFF. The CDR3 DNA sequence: TGTGCCAGCGGATCGACAGACACTGAAGCTTTCTTT.

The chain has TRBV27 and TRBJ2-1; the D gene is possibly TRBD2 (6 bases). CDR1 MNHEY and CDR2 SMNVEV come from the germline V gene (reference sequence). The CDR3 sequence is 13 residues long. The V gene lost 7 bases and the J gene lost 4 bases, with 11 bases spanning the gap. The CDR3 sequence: CASTGGGYNEQFF. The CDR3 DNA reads TGTGCCAGCACTGGGGGAGGTTACAATGAGCAGTTCTTC.

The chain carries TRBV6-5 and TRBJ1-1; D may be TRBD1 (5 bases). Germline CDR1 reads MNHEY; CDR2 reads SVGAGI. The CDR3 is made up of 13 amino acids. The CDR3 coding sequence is TGTTCCGCCCGGGCAGGGCAGAACACTGAAGCTTTCTTT. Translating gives CSARAGQNTEAFF.

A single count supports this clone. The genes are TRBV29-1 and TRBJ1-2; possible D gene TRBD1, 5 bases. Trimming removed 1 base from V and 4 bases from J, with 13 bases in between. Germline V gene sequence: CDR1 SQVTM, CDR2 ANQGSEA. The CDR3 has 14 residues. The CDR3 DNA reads TGCAGCGTTGAAGTACAGACAGATTTCTATGGCTACACCTTC. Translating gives CSVEVQTDFYGYTF.

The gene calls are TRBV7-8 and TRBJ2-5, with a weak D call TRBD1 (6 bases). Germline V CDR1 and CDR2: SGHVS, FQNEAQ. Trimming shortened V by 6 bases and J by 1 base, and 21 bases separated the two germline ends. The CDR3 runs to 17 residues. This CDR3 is CASSPNHGTPLQETQYF. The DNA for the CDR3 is TGTGCCAGCAGTCCGAATCACGGGACACCCCTCCAAGAGACCCAGTACTTC.

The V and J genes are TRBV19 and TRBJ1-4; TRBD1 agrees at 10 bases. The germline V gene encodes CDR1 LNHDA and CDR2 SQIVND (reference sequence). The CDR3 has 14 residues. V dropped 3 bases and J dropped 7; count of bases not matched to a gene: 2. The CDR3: CASSIWTGGEKLFF. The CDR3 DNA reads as TGTGCCAGTAGTATCTGGACAGGGGGTGAAAAACTGTTTTTT.

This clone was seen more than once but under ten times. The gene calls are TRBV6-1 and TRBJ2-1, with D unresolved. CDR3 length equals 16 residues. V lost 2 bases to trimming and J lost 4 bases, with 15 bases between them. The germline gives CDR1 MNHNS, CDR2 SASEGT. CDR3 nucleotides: TGTGCCAGCAGTGAAATCCCCACTGCACCTTACAATGAGCAGTTCTTC. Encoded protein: CASSEIPTAPYNEQFF.

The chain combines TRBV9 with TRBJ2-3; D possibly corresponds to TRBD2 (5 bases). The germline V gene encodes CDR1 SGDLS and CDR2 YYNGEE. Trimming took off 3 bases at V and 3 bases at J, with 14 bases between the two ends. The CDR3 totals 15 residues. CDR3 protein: CASSGDGEPTDTQYF. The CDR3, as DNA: TGTGCCAGCAGCGGAGACGGGGAACCGACAGATACGCAGTATTTT.